The clone carrying this TCR beta chain was found a few times. Its specificity is unknown. This specimen comes from a study of T cells after posttransplantation cyclophosphamide. Cyclophosphamide on days +3 and +4 followed busulfan-fludarabine conditioning and a marrow graft. Germline loops: CDR1 SGHRS, CDR2 YFSETQ. The length of the CDR3 is 14 residues. V shed 0 bases and J shed 0 bases, with 7 bases lying between them. Profiled with immunoSEQ multiplex PCR; TCRdb holds only in-frame clones, not every one. The sample has 5,500 to 6,000 clones; about 2% are singletons. Study-wide points: Donor-recipient repertoire similarity was low at 1-2 months, rising over year one. After PTCy, TRB diversity resembled that of CNI/methotrexate controls. Tissue-infiltrating T cells from skin or gut overlapped little with blood T cells.

Sample: PBMCs, taken 242 days after a stem cell transplant with posttransplant cyclophosphamide. The chain employs TRBV5-1 and TRBJ2-7; no reliable D call. This clonotype was obtained from a young adult male patient who received an allogeneic stem cell transplant from a related donor, was CMV-positive, and had no GVHD. Some T cells may be graft donor cells. CDR3 loop: CASSLESPSYEQYF. The CDR3 region has the DNA TGCGCCAGCAGCTTGGAATCTCCCTCCTACGAGCAGTACTTC. The full variable domain, completed using reference TRBV5-1 and TRBJ2-7, is KAGVTQTPRYLIKTRGQQVTLSCSPISGHRSVSWYQQTPGQGLQFLFEYFSETQRNKGNFPGRFSGRQFSNSRSEMNVSTLELGDSALYLCASSLESPSYEQYFGPGTRLTVT.